The rows below give T cell receptor beta chains drawn from one sample of a study of CD8+ T cells in alopecia areata. Sequencing was performed with immunoSEQ multiplex PCR; in TCRdb, only in-frame clones are kept and a portion is missing. The sample includes 150,000 to 200,000 clones, around 60% of them seen just once. Specimen: CD4+ T cells sorted from blood, collected around week 47, from a patient treated with tofacitinib. Receptors originate from a human donor with alopecia areata. Both conserved end residues are part of each CDR3.

TRBV30 | CAWSPEMNTEAFF
TRBV29-1 | CSAQQGVDTEAFF
TRBV23-1 | CTSGPRGRLTSTDTQYF
TRBV15 | CATSKYQETQYF
TRBV10-3 | CAIGAGLGGYTF
TRBV30 | CACKTGYDTEAFF
TRBV7-9 | CASSLGSGYTF
TRBV30 | CAWSVSGIGEAFF
TRBV28 | CASSSTDYEQYF
TRBV29-1 | CSVAPGQGYYTF
TRBV2 | CASTPGETSRQTQYF
TRBV29-1 | CSVDTGNTYEQYF
TRBV14 | CASSQVLGVEQFF
TRBV11-3 | CASSFGGDTQYF
TRBV9 | CASSDQPPQTGADSGSTEAFF
TRBV21-1 | CASPPGARRNVPPNSPLHF
TRBV5-1 | CASSLEGRINSPLHF
TRBV29-1 | CSVEVGRGGNQPQHF
TRBV29-1 | CSVESRNSNYGYTF
TRBV5-1 | CASSEASGTDTQYF
TRBV29-1 | CSMEQGYGYTF
TRBV27 | CASKGLSYEQYF
TRBV5-6 | CASSFRQPLRPNYGYTF
TRBV27 | CASSLSRTGQETQYF
TRBV21-1 | CASSKGMGKRGNNQPQHF
TRBV30 | CAWSAGVTEAFF
TRBV29-1 | CSVDRRSGGLGNYGYTF
TRBV10-3 | CAIRSSQGAAAYEQYF
TRBV29-1 | CSAGTGGLETQYF